The rows below give T cell receptor beta chains drawn from one sample of a study of control samples from healthy donors and cancer patients. Data came from immunoSEQ multiplex PCR; TCRdb stores just in-frame clones and leaves some out. This table holds fewer than 30,000 clones, around 87% found once. The sample taken for sequencing was PBMCs. These receptors were obtained from a woman between 35 and 50 years old with lung cancer. CDR3s include the opening cysteine and the closing phenylalanine or tryptophan. A D gene is named only where the DNA matches it firmly. The size field is filled for only some rows; it gives once, few, many or a size class.

j_call v_call d_call clone_size cdr3_nt cdr3_aa
TRBJ1-6 TRBV15 . . TGTGCCACCAGCAGAGGACAGAATAATTCACCCCTCCACTTT CATSRGQNNSPLHF
TRBJ2-7 TRBV3-1/TRBV3-2 . few TGTGCCAGCAGCCAAAGGTACGCCGACGAGCAGTACTTC CASSQRYADEQYF
TRBJ2-7 TRBV6-1 . . TGTGCCAGCAGTGAAGCGCTGGTCGAGCAGTACTTC CASSEALVEQYF
TRBJ2-7 TRBV5-1 . few TGCGCCAGCAGCTTGGCTCAGAGGGGGGCCGAGCAGTACTTC CASSLAQRGAEQYF
TRBJ2-3 TRBV30 . . TGTGCCTGGAGTCCCATACGTGGGGGGCGGGGCACAGATACGCAGTATTTT CAWSPIRGGRGTDTQYF
TRBJ1-1 TRBV18 . . TGTGCCAGCTCCCAGGGAGGAAGGCGAGCTGAAGCTTTCTTT CASSQGGRRAEAFF
TRBJ2-7 TRBV5-4 TRBD2 . TGTGCCAGCAGCTTGGCCAATAGCGGGGGACCGTCCTACGAGCAGTACTTC CASSLANSGGPSYEQYF
TRBJ1-1 TRBV5-1 . . TGCGCCAGCAGCCCATCGGGTGGCCCCTCCGGCGGCCTCGGTAGTAACACTGAAGCTTTCTTT CASSPSGGPSGGLGSNTEAFF
TRBJ2-1 TRBV19 . . TGTGCCAGTTGCGGACACTCATGGACAAACAATGAGCAGTTCTTC CASCGHSWTNNEQFF
TRBJ2-7 TRBV10-3 TRBD1 . TGTGCCATCAGGGGGGACAGGGAACAGTACTTC CAIRGDREQYF
TRBJ2-5 TRBV18 . . TGTGCCAGCTCACCAGGCACGGGGGCAGAGACCCAGTACTTC CASSPGTGAETQYF
TRBJ1-5 TRBV29-1 . . TGCAGCGTTCGTCAGACAGGTCAGCCCCAGCATTTT CSVRQTGQPQHF
TRBJ2-5 TRBV5-8 . once TGTGCCAGCAGCTCGGAGGGGCTTGACTACCAAGAGACCCAGTACTTC CASSSEGLDYQETQYF
TRBJ2-2 TRBV25-1 TRBD2 . TGTGCCAGCAGTTTTAGCGGGGCTGCCGGGGAGCTGTTTTTT CASSFSGAAGELFF
TRBJ1-1 TRBV4-3 . . TGCGCCAGCAGCCAATGGGAGAACACTGAAGCTTTCTTT CASSQWENTEAFF
TRBJ1-2 TRBV6-1 . . TGTGCCAGCAGTGAACCCACGGCGGGGAGGGGCTACACCTTC CASSEPTAGRGYTF
TRBJ2-5 TRBV7-9 . . TGTGCCAGCAGCAACTACCAAGAGACCCAGTACTTC CASSNYQETQYF
TRBJ2-7 TRBV18 . few TGTGCCAGCTCATCAGATGACGAGCAGTACTTC CASSSDDEQYF
TRBJ2-2 TRBV9 . . TGTGCCAGCAGCGCCAGGGGACGGGGCACCGGGGAGCTGTTTTTT CASSARGRGTGELFF
TRBJ1-2 TRBV27 TRBD1 . TGTGCCAGCAGTTCCGGACAGGGGCCTCACTATGGCTACACCTTC CASSSGQGPHYGYTF
TRBJ1-2 TRBV6-5 TRBD1 . TGTGCCAGCAAGGGACAGGGTGCTAACTATGGCTACACCTTC CASKGQGANYGYTF
TRBJ1-1 TRBV7-3 . . TGTGCCAGCAGCATGACGAGCTATCACACTGAAGCTTTCTTT CASSMTSYHTEAFF
TRBJ1-1 TRBV2 . . TGTGCCAGCACGGGGGGGGACACTGAAGCTTTCTTT CASTGGDTEAFF
TRBJ1-5 TRBV18 TRBD1 . TGTGCCAGCTCTGGTAGGACAGGGGACCAGCCCCAGCATTTT CASSGRTGDQPQHF
TRBJ2-1 TRBV11-2 TRBD2 . TGTGCCAGCAGCTTAATCCGCGGGGGGTACAATGAGCAGTTCTTC CASSLIRGGYNEQFF
TRBJ1-5 TRBV21-1 . . TGTGCCAGCAGCAAATCACGGGGCGTGAGGGGCTATCAGCCCCAGCATTTT CASSKSRGVRGYQPQHF
TRBJ1-1 TRBV6-5 . . TGTGCCAGCAGCTTGGCCTGGGGGTTGGGTACTGAAGCTTTCTTT CASSLAWGLGTEAFF
TRBJ2-4 TRBV21-1 . once TGTGCCAGCAGCAAAGCCGTCTGGGGAGACAGCGGAGAAGCCAAAAACATTCAGTACTTC CASSKAVWGDSGEAKNIQYF
TRBJ1-6 TRBV30 . . TGTGCCTGGACGTGGGGGTATAATTCACCCCTCCACTTT CAWTWGYNSPLHF
TRBJ2-3 TRBV19 TRBD2 . TGTGCCAGTAGTATGGGTAGCGGGGGGTCACCAGATACGCAGTATTTT CASSMGSGGSPDTQYF
TRBJ1-1 TRBV6-1 . . TGTGCCAGCAGTGAAGAGGGCGGCAGTCCCACTGAAGCTTTCTTT CASSEEGGSPTEAFF
TRBJ2-3 TRBV15 . . TGTGCCACCAGCACCCCGCACAGGGTGGACACAGATACGCAGTATTTT CATSTPHRVDTDTQYF
TRBJ1-1 TRBV20-1 . . TGCAGTGCTAGTATGGGGGCTTTGGGCACTGAAGCTTTCTTT CSASMGALGTEAFF
TRBJ2-1 TRBV6-6 . . TGTGCCAGCAGTTACTCGATCACACAGACCAATGAGCAGTTCTTC CASSYSITQTNEQFF
TRBJ2-2 TRBV6-6 . . TGTGCCAGCAGCTCCACAGGATTCACCGGGGAGCTGTTTTTT CASSSTGFTGELFF